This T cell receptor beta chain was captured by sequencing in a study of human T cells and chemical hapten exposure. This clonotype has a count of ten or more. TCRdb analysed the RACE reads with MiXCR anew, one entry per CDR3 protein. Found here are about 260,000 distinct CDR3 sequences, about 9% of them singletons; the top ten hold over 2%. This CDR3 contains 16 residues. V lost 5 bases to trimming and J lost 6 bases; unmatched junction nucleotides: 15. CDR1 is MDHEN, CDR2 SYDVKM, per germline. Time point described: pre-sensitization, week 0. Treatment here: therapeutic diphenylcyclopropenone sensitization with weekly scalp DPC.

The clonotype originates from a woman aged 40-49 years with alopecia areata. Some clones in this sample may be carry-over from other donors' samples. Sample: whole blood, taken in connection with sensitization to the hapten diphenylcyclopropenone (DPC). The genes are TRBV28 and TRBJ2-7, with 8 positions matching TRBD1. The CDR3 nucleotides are TGTGCCAGCAGTCCCCTGGCGACAGGGGAGAAGAGCGAGCAGTACTTC. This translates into CASSPLATGEKSEQYF.